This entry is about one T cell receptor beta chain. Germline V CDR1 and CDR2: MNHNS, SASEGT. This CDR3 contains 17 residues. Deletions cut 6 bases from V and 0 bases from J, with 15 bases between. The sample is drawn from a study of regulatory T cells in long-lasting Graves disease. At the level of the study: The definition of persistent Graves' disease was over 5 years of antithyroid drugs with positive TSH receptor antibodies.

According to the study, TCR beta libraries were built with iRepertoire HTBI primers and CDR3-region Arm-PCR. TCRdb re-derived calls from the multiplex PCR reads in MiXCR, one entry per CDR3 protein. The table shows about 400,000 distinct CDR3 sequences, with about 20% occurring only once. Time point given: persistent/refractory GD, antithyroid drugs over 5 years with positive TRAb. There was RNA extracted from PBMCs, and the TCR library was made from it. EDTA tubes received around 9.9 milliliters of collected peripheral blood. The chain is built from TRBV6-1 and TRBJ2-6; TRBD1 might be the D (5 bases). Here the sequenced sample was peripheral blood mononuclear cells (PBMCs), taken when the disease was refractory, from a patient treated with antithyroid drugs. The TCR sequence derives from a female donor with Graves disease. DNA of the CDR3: TGTGCCAGCAGGCTACGACAGCTGGTCTCTGGGGCCAACGTCCTGACTTTC. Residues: CASRLRQLVSGANVLTF.